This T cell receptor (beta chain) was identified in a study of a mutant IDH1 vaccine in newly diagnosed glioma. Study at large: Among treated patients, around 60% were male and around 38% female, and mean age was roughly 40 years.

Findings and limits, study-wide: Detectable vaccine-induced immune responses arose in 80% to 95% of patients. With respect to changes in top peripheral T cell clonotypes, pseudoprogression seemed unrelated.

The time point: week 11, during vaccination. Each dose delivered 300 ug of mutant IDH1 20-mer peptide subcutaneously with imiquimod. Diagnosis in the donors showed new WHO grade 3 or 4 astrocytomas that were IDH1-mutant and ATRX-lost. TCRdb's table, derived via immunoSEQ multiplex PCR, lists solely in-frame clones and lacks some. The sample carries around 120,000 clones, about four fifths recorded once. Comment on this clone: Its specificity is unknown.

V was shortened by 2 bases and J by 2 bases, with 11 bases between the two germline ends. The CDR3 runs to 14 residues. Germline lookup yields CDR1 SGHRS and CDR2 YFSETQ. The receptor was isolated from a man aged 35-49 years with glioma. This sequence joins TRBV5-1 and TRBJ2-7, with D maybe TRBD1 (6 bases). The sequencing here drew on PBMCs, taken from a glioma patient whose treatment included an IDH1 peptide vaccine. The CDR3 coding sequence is TGCGCCAGCAGCTTACGACAGGTCGCCTACGAGCAGTACTTC. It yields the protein CASSLRQVAYEQYF.